These 32 T cell receptor beta chains came from one sample sequenced in a study of T cell responses to AZD1222 COVID-19 vaccine. Produced via immunoSEQ multiplex PCR; TCRdb's table is partial and in-frame only. The table lists under 200,000 clones, around 92% of them singletons. This material consisted of peripheral blood, taken on day 0 of AZD1222 vaccination. The receptors were sampled from an adult in good health.

The rearrangement uses TRBV3-1 (or the pseudogene TRBV3-2) and TRBJ2-4; weak D call: TRBD2 (6 bases). CDR3 size: 18 residues. Trimming pared 5 bases from V and 0 bases from J, leaving 20 bases between. The germline V gene encodes CDR1 LGHDT and CDR2 YNNKEL (reference sequence). CDR3 coding DNA: TGTGCCAGCAGCTCCGCCCCCTGGGGAGGTCTAGCCAAAAACATTCAGTACTTC. Amino acid sequence: CASSSAPWGGLAKNIQYF.

This clone was counted only a few times. The chain uses TRBV14 and TRBJ1-5; 7 nucleotides agree with TRBD1. Germline V lookup: CDR1 SGHDN, CDR2 FVKESK. The CDR3 loop spans 20 amino acids. J gave up 2 bases and V 4 bases, and 20 bases lay outside the gene matches. The CDR3 spells CASSPYRTGRPGGRNQPQHF. The CDR3 DNA follows: TGTGCCAGCAGCCCCTATAGGACAGGCCGCCCAGGGGGTCGCAATCAGCCCCAGCATTTT.

The CDR3: CASSQGDRGYYEQYF. DNA for the CDR3: TGCGCCAGCAGCCAAGGAGACAGAGGTTACTACGAGCAGTACTTC. The chain recombines TRBV4-1 with TRBJ2-7; D is perhaps TRBD1 (5 bases). CDR3 length equals 15 residues. Trimming stripped 1 base from V and 3 bases from J, with 13 bases between. Germline loops: CDR1 MGHRA, CDR2 YSYEKL.

The gene calls are TRBV28 and TRBJ1-3; D perhaps matches TRBD1 (5 bases). Germline CDR1 and CDR2: MDHEN and SYDVKM. This CDR3 spans 14 amino acids. V was shortened by 4 bases and J by 4 bases, with 11 bases between the two germline ends. The CDR3 here is CASSSNRRGNTIYF. DNA for the CDR3: TGTGCCAGCAGTTCCAACAGGAGAGGAAACACCATATATTTT.

This rearrangement joins TRBV12-3 or TRBV12-4 to TRBJ2-4; D remains ambiguous. The CDR3 length is 13 residues. V was clipped by 3 bases and J by 8 bases, with 11 bases between them. CDR3 nucleotides: TGTGCCAGCAGTTTTCTCGGCGACCACATTCAGTACTTC. Translation: CASSFLGDHIQYF.

This chain uses TRBV5-1 with TRBJ1-4; no clear D gene. CDR1 is SGHRS and CDR2 is YFSETQ in the germline V gene. The CDR3 totals 14 residues. Deletions cut 0 bases from V and 10 bases from J, with 13 bases between. The CDR3 nucleotides read TGCGCCAGCAGCTTGGAAGGTCCCCGTAGAAAACTGTTTTTT. Translation gives CASSLEGPRRKLFF.

This chain joins TRBV19 and TRBJ2-2; D tentatively reads TRBD1 or TRBD2 (5 bases each). Trimming shortened V by 5 bases and J by 1 base, and 11 bases separated the two germline ends. Germline CDR1 LNHDA, CDR2 SQIVND (reference sequence). This CDR3 contains 15 residues. CDR3 in amino acids: CASSAPGRNTGELFF. The CDR3 nucleotides are TGTGCCAGTAGTGCCCCGGGACGGAACACCGGGGAGCTGTTTTTT. Drawing the rest from reference TRBV19 and TRBJ2-2, the complete variable domain is DGGITQSPKYLFRKEGQNVTLSCEQNLNHDAMYWYRQDPGQGLRLIYYSQIVNDFQKGDIAEGYSVSREKKESFPLTVTSAQKNPTAFYLCASSAPGRNTGELFFGEGSRLTVL.

The chain recombines TRBV5-1 with TRBJ1-1, with D uncertain. Germline CDR1 reads SGHRS; CDR2 reads YFSETQ. The length of the CDR3 is 15 residues. Trimming stripped 3 bases from V and 0 bases from J, with 12 bases between. As DNA, the CDR3 is TGCGCCAGCAGCTACTCTGGCGGTCTGAACACTGAAGCTTTCTTT. Its protein product is CASSYSGGLNTEAFF.

DNA for the CDR3: TGTGCCAGCAGTCCTAGGAGAACCGGACAGCCCTTGGGGGCTGAAGCTTTCTTT. Translation: CASSPRRTGQPLGAEAFF. The chain links TRBV27 to TRBJ1-1; tentatively, D is TRBD1 (6 bases). This CDR3 spans 18 amino acids. V dropped 5 bases and J dropped 6 bases, with 28 bases sitting between them. Germline V CDR1 and CDR2: MNHEY, SMNVEV (reference sequence).

The rearrangement joins TRBV28 to TRBJ1-5; D may be TRBD1 (5 bases). The CDR3 totals 15 residues. Germline CDR1 is MDHEN and CDR2 is SYDVKM. V dropped 6 bases and J dropped 2 bases, with 14 bases sitting between them. CDR3 coding DNA: TGTGCCAGCAGACAGGCAGGATGGGGCAATCAGCCCCAGCATTTT. Amino acids: CASRQAGWGNQPQHF.

CDR3 in DNA: TGTGCCAGCACCCTGAAACCGAACACTGAAGCTTTCTTT. This codes for CASTLKPNTEAFF. V and J are TRBV2 and TRBJ1-1; D is undetermined. The CDR3 runs to 13 residues. Germline V gene lookup returns CDR1 SNHLY and CDR2 FYNNEI. Trimming pared 7 bases from V and 1 base from J, leaving 10 bases between.

The chain carries TRBV10-3 and TRBJ2-1, with D perhaps matching TRBD2 (6 bases). The V end lost 11 bases, the J end lost 0 bases, and 8 bases lay between the germline ends. The CDR3 loop spans 12 amino acids. Germline V gene lookup returns CDR1 ENHRY and CDR2 SYGVKD. CDR3 sequence: CALGSSYNEQFF. In DNA form, the CDR3 reads TGTGCCCTCGGGAGCTCCTACAATGAGCAGTTCTTC.

The chain uses TRBV7-9 and TRBJ1-5, with a weak D call TRBD1 (5 bases). V was clipped by 1 base and J by 2 bases, with 9 bases between them. The CDR3 has 15 residues. CDR1 is SEHNR, CDR2 FQNEAQ, per germline (reference sequence). CDR3 amino acids: CASSLGGDGNQPQHF. Written as DNA, the CDR3 is TGTGCCAGCAGCTTAGGCGGGGACGGCAATCAGCCCCAGCATTTT.

The V gene is TRBV27, the J gene TRBJ2-3, with no clear D. The CDR3 runs 12 residues. V gave up 5 bases and J gave up 3 bases, with 6 bases separating them. Germline CDR1 and CDR2: MNHEY and SMNVEV (reference sequence). The CDR3 here is CASSPDTDTQYF. The CDR3 nucleotides are TGTGCCAGCAGTCCGGATACAGATACGCAGTATTTT.

CDR3 coding DNA: TGTGCCAGTGCGACAGGGGACTTTGGAAACACCATATATTTT. Its protein product is CASATGDFGNTIYF. The chain links TRBV19 to TRBJ1-3; 8 bases agree with TRBD1. With 8 bases clipped from V and 3 bases from J, the junction kept 6 bases outside the gene matches. Germline values: CDR1 LNHDA, CDR2 SQIVND (reference sequence). CDR3 length equals 14 residues.

The rearrangement joins TRBV2 to TRBJ1-6; D call uncertain. Germline V gene sequence: CDR1 SNHLY, CDR2 FYNNEI. Trimming removed 1 base from V and 6 bases from J, with 10 bases in between. The CDR3 runs 15 residues. The CDR3, as DNA: TGTGCCAGCAGTGAAGATGTCAGTCCTAATTCACCCCTCCACTTT. Protein product: CASSEDVSPNSPLHF.

V is TRBV7-3 and J is TRBJ2-2; D gene ambiguous. The CDR3 consists of 13 residues. With 4 bases removed from V and 6 bases from J, the gap between germline ends came to 9 bases. Germline lookup yields CDR1 SGHTA and CDR2 FQGTGA. CDR3 DNA: TGTGCCAGCAGCTCAGCTACCGCCGGGGAGCTGTTTTTT. It yields the protein CASSSATAGELFF. The full variable domain, rest sourced from reference TRBV7-3 and TRBJ2-2, is GAGVSQTPSNKVTEKGKYVELRCDPISGHTALYWYRQSLGQGPEFLIYFQGTGAADDSGLPNDRFFAVRPEGSVSTLKIQRTERGDSAVYLCASSSATAGELFFGEGSRLTVL.

This clone has just a few counts. The chain uses TRBV28 and TRBJ1-2; D is perhaps TRBD1 (6 bases). V was clipped by 2 bases and J by 8 bases, with 12 bases between them. This CDR3 spans 13 amino acids. Germline values: CDR1 MDHEN, CDR2 SYDVKM. CDR3 protein: CASSLLQGYGYTF. Written as DNA, the CDR3 is TGTGCCAGCAGTTTACTACAGGGTTACGGCTACACCTTC.

This clone was seen a handful of times. V gene TRBV7-9 combines with J gene TRBJ2-7; possibly TRBD2 for D (6 bases). The germline gives CDR1 SEHNR, CDR2 FQNEAQ (reference sequence). This CDR3 is built from 14 residues. Trimming took 5 bases from V and 2 from J, leaving 13 bases between them. The CDR3 region is CASSPGGVTYEQYF. The CDR3 DNA reads TGTGCCAGCAGCCCAGGAGGGGTAACCTACGAGCAGTACTTC.

As concerns this clone: Other DNA sequences in this sample translate to the same CDR3. The V gene is TRBV7-8, the J gene TRBJ2-1, with 8 bases identical to TRBD2. V lost 5 bases and J lost 9; bases outside the gene matches: 3. CDR1 SGHVS and CDR2 FQNEAQ come from the germline V gene. The CDR3 is 12 residues long. The CDR3 nucleotides are TGTGCCAGCAGCCCTCTAGCGGGTGAGCAGTTCTTC. Translating it yields CASSPLAGEQFF.

There are a few counts of this clone. The V call is TRBV6-4, the J call TRBJ2-1, with TRBD2 as a possible D gene (7 bases). Germline V CDR1 and CDR2: MRHNA, SNTAGT. The CDR3 spans 15 residues. Trimming shortened V by 5 bases and J by 9 bases, and 20 bases separated the two germline ends. The CDR3 nucleotides are TGTGCCAGCAGTCTTGATGGAGAGGGGGGGCGTGAGCAGTTCTTC. Translated: CASSLDGEGGREQFF.

This clone was seen only once. The chain carries TRBV2 and TRBJ1-6, with 7 bases fitting TRBD1. Germline-derived CDR1 and CDR2 are SNHLY and FYNNEI. V shed 4 bases, J shed 7 bases, and the junction held 4 bases outside the gene matches. The CDR3 covers 14 residues. CDR3 region: CASSVGRGNSPLHF. CDR3 nucleotides: TGTGCCAGCAGTGTGGGCAGGGGGAATTCACCCCTCCACTTT.

This clone was seen only a few times. The chain is built from TRBV19 and TRBJ2-5, with D maybe TRBD1 (6 bases). The CDR3 length is 16 residues. Per germline, CDR1 LNHDA and CDR2 SQIVND (reference sequence). V lost 6 bases and J lost 0, with 17 bases in between. CDR3 sequence reads: CASSPGQIGYQETQYF. The CDR3, as DNA: TGTGCCAGTAGCCCCGGACAGATTGGATACCAAGAGACCCAGTACTTC.

The CDR3 is CAKQRDSLEAFF. The CDR3 nucleotides are TGTGCCAAACAGAGGGACTCCCTGGAGGCTTTCTTT. The chain uses TRBV2 and TRBJ1-1; weak D call: TRBD1 (5 bases). The CDR3 spans 12 residues. V was pared by 10 bases and J by 11 bases, with 20 bases between. The germline CDR1 and CDR2 sequences are SNHLY and FYNNEI.

This sequence joins TRBV27 and TRBJ2-7, with 10 positions matching TRBD2. This CDR3 is built from 15 residues. CDR1 and CDR2 from the germline V gene are MNHEY and SMNVEV (reference sequence). V lost 6 bases and J lost 3; bases outside the gene matches: 8. The CDR3 nucleotides are TGTGCCAGCAGATTCCAACTAGCGGGAAGCTACGAGCAGTACTTC. Amino acid sequence: CASRFQLAGSYEQYF.

This clone was recorded once. The gene calls are TRBV4-1 and TRBJ1-4, with D unresolved. The CDR3 runs to 18 residues. Trimming shortened V by 5 bases and J by 4 bases, and 23 bases separated the two germline ends. Germline CDR1 and CDR2: MGHRA and YSYEKL. CDR3 amino acids: CASSKTPASGARNEKLFF. DNA of the CDR3: TGCGCCAGCAGCAAAACACCGGCATCGGGTGCCCGTAATGAAAAACTGTTTTTT.

V is TRBV9 and J is TRBJ1-6, with 8 nucleotides matching TRBD1. The CDR3 spans 15 residues. The V and J ends lost 1 base and 7 bases, in that order; junction bases with no gene match: 4. CDR1 is SGDLS, CDR2 YYNGEE, per germline. Written as DNA, the CDR3 is TGTGCCAGCAGCGTAAACCAGGGGGCAAATTCACCCCTCCACTTT. Protein: CASSVNQGANSPLHF.

The chain combines TRBV19 with TRBJ2-7; D possibly corresponds to TRBD1 (5 bases). The CDR3 contains 13 residues. Trimming shortened V by 9 bases and J by 3 bases, and 15 bases separated the two germline ends. Germline CDR1 and CDR2: LNHDA and SQIVND (reference sequence). CDR3 sequence: CARQQDTYYEQYF. CDR3 nucleotides: TGTGCCAGGCAACAGGACACGTACTACGAGCAGTACTTC.

The gene calls are TRBV5-6 and TRBJ1-1; 7 bases agree with TRBD1. The germline V gene encodes CDR1 SGHDT and CDR2 YYEEEE. Trimming took 3 bases from V and 2 from J; bases not matched to a gene: 4. The CDR3 is 14 residues long. The CDR3 DNA sequence: TGTGCCAGCAGCTGGGGACAGTTTAACACTGAAGCTTTCTTT. The encoded protein is CASSWGQFNTEAFF.

The rearrangement uses TRBV6-2 or TRBV6-3 and TRBJ2-3; D is undetermined. Per germline, CDR1 MNHEY and CDR2 SVGEGT. The CDR3 length is 15 residues. The ends were cut back, 3 bases at V and 6 bases at J, with 16 bases in the middle. In nucleotides, the CDR3 is TGTGCCAGCAGTTATACGGCCTCGACTGTGGATACGCAGTATTTT. Protein: CASSYTASTVDTQYF.

V usage is TRBV28 and J usage is TRBJ1-2, with 7 nucleotides matching TRBD1. This CDR3 is 13 amino acids long. The trim removed 7 bases at V and 7 bases at J, leaving 9 bases unmatched. Germline-derived CDR1 and CDR2 are MDHEN and SYDVKM. Here the CDR3 reads CASIRGPRTGYTF. CDR3 nucleotides: TGTGCCAGCATTAGGGGGCCCAGGACTGGCTACACCTTC.

V usage is TRBV11-1 and J usage is TRBJ1-2; TRBD1 matches at 10 bases. CDR3 length equals 15 residues. With V trimmed by 5 bases and J by 4 bases, 7 bases remained unmatched. Germline V gene lookup returns CDR1 SGHAT and CDR2 FQDESV (reference sequence). DNA of the CDR3: TGTGCCAGCAGCCCACGGGACAGGGGAGTCTATGGCTACACCTTC. Translating it yields CASSPRDRGVYGYTF.